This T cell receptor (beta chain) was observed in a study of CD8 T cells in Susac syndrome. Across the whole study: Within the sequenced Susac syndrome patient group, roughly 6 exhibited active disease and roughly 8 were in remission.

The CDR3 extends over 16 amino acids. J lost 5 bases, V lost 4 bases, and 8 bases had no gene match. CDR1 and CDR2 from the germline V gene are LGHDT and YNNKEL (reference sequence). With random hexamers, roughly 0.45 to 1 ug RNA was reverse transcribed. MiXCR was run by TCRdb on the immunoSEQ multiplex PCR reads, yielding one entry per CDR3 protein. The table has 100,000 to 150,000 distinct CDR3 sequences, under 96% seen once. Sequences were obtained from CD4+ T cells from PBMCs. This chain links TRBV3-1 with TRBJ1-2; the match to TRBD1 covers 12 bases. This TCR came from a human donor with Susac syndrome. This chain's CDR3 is CASSRGQGASLYGYTF. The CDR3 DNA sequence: TGTGCCAGCAGCCGGGGACAGGGGGCTTCACTTTATGGCTACACCTTC.